This is a list of T cell receptor beta chains from one sample in a study of blood T cell repertoires in COVID-19. The protocol was immunoSEQ multiplex PCR, while the TCRdb copy is restricted to in-frame clones and leaves out a portion. The sample includes fewer than 110,000 clones, around 82% of them seen just once. Sequenced: peripheral blood. These receptors were taken from a human donor in a cohort sampled during active or convalescent COVID-19. The CDR3 runs from the conserved cysteine through the conserved F or W.

V: TRBV2
J: TRBJ2-1
CDR3: CASSEVVTGNNEQFF

V: TRBV2
J: TRBJ1-3
CDR3: CASSTNRGSGNTIYF

V: TRBV27
J: TRBJ2-1
CDR3: CASSSSPRGGSNEQFF

V: TRBV2
J: TRBJ1-4
CDR3: CASSEVQVNEKLFF

V: TRBV18
J: TRBJ1-1
CDR3: CASSPRPTGSGRTEAFF

V: TRBV4-3
J: TRBJ2-5
CDR3: CASSQDWPGRGGLGRETQYF

V: TRBV1
J: TRBJ1-2
CDR3: CTSSPRGFYGYTF

V: TRBV5-1
J: TRBJ1-1
CDR3: CASSSLSGTGVTEAFF

V: TRBV14
J: TRBJ1-2
CDR3: CASSQDRASPGGYGYTF

V: TRBV7-9
J: TRBJ2-7
CDR3: CASSLAPGGKREYF

V: TRBV27
J: TRBJ2-1
CDR3: CASSYRPGSYNEQFF

V: TRBV2
J: TRBJ1-4
CDR3: CASRLEEKLFF

V: TRBV5-1
J: TRBJ1-6
CDR3: CASSLSVISYNSPLHF